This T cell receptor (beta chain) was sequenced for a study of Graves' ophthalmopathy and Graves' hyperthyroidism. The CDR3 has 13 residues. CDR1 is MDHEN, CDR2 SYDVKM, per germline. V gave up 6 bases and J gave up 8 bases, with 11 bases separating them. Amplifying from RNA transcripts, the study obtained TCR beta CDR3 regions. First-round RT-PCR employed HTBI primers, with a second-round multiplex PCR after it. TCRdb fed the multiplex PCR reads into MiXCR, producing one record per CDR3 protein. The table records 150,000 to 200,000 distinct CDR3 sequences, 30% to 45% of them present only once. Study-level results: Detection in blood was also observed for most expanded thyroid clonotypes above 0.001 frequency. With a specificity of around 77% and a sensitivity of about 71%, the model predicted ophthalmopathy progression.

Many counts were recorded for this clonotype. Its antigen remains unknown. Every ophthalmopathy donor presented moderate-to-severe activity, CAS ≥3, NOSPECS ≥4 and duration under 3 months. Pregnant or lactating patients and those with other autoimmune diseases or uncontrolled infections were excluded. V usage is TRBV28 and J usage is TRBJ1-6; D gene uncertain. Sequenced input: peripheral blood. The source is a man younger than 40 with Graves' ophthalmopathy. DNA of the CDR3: TGTGCCAGCAGAAAACGCTCATATTCACCCCTCCACTTT. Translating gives CASRKRSYSPLHF. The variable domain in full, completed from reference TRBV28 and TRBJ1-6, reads DVKVTQSSRYLVKRTGEKVFLECVQDMDHENMFWYRQDPGLGLRLIYFSYDVKMKEKGDIPEGYSVSREKKERFSLILESASTNQTSMYLCASRKRSYSPLHFGNGTRLTVT.